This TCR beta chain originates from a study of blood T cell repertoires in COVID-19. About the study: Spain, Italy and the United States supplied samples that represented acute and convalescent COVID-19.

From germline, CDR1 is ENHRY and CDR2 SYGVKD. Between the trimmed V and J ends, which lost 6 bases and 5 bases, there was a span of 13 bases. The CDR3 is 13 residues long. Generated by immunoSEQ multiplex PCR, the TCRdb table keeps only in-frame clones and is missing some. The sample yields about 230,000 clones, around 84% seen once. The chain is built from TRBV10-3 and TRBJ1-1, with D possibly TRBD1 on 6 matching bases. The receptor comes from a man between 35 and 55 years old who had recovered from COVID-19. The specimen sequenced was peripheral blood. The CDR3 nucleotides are TGTGCCATCAGGACACAGGGTTTAACTGAAGCTTTCTTT. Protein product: CAIRTQGLTEAFF.